This T cell receptor (beta chain) appears in the sequencing data of a study of cytomegalovirus exposure and HLA in healthy donors. Study as a whole: Prior work identified around 120 million unique TCR beta sequences in some 180 million T cells. Notes on the study in general: Accurate predictions that matched the HLA-A and HLA-B alleles of most subjects were reportedly made from TCR beta sequences. According to an earlier analysis, most TCR beta V segments yielded productive rearrangements about 90% or about 30% of the time.

PCR amplification relied on 60 Vbeta primers (plus 13 Jbeta primers). Per the study methods: In a later analysis, approximately 80 million unique TCR beta chains included roughly 11 million shared by two or more donors. Libraries were prepared by immunoSEQ multiplex PCR; TCRdb keeps only in-frame clonotypes and omits some of them. V, J and clone size were drawn from that table, and D and trimming were deduced from the DNA. There are approximately 160,000 clones in the sample; approximately 77% occur only once, and about 1.3% lies in the top ten. As regards this clone: Antigen unknown.

CDR3 size: 14 residues. V was shortened by 0 bases and J by 3 bases, with 7 bases between the two germline ends. Germline V gene sequence: CDR1 KGHSH, CDR2 LQKENI. The J gene is TRBJ2-3, the V gene TRBV18, with D perhaps matching TRBD2 (6 bases). The specimen sequenced was PBMCs. This sequence was found in a man in his late teens or twenties in good health and CMV-seronegative. CDR3 coding DNA: TGTGCCAGCTCACCACCGGGGGGTACAGATACGCAGTATTTT. It translates to CASSPPGGTDTQYF.